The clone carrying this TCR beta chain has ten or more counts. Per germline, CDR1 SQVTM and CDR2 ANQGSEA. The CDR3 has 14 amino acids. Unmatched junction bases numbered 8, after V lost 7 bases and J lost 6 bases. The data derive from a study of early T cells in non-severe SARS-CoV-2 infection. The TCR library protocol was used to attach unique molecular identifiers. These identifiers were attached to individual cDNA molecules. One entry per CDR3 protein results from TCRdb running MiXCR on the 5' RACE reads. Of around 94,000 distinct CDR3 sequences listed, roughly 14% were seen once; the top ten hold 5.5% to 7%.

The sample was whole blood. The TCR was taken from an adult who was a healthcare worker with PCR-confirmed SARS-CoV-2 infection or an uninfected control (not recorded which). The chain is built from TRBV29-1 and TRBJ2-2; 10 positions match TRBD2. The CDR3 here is CSGSLAGEAGELFF. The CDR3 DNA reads TGCAGCGGGAGCCTAGCGGGAGAAGCCGGGGAGCTGTTTTTT.